This entry features one T cell receptor beta chain sequence. Clones were read by immunoSEQ multiplex PCR, and TCRdb kept only the in-frame ones, dropping some. This table has approximately 25,000 clones, 83% appearing once. This specimen belongs to a study of PD-1 blockade in mismatch repair-deficient tumors. The CDR3 has 14 residues. Germline V gene lookup returns CDR1 SGHRS and CDR2 YFSETQ. J was trimmed by 8 bases and V by 0 bases; bases with no gene match: 6. Mismatch repair deficiency was confirmed in all patients, by PCR or immunohistochemistry. The receptor's source is an adult with mismatch repair-deficient cancer. The chain uses TRBV5-1 and TRBJ2-7; 9 nucleotides align to TRBD2. The sequencing used peripheral blood, collected 12 weeks after starting pembrolizumab. DNA for the CDR3: TGCGCCAGCAGCTTGGAGGGGGGACTAGCACAGCAGTACTTC. Amino acids: CASSLEGGLAQQYF.